Below, 26 T cell receptor beta chains from the same sample are listed, as sequenced in a study of cytomegalovirus exposure and HLA in healthy donors. The PCR had 60 Vbeta and 13 Jbeta primers. Sequenced by immunoSEQ multiplex PCR; TCRdb stores in-frame clones only, minus some. The sample consists of approximately 150,000 clones, roughly 80% of them appearing once. Material: PBMCs. The receptors stem from a male donor in good health and CMV-seronegative.

The chain employs TRBV6-1 and TRBJ2-5; 8 positions match TRBD2. Germline CDR1 is MNHNS and CDR2 is SASEGT. V lost 7 bases to trimming and J lost 2 bases; unmatched junction nucleotides: 3. CDR3 length equals 13 residues. The CDR3 coding sequence is TGTGCCAGCAAGCGGGGGCCGCAAGAGACCCAGTACTTC. Translated, it gives CASKRGPQETQYF.

This sequence joins TRBV9 and TRBJ1-6; TRBD1 might be the D (6 bases). The CDR3 is made up of 15 amino acids. Germline CDR1 and CDR2: SGDLS and YYNGEE. Trimming took off 1 base at V and 7 bases at J, with 12 bases between the two ends. CDR3 loop: CASSVTWTANSPLHF. Here the CDR3 DNA reads TGTGCCAGCAGCGTAACTTGGACAGCCAATTCACCCCTCCACTTT. The full variable domain, with the rest looked up from reference TRBV9 and TRBJ1-6, is DSGVTQTPKHLITATGQRVTLRCSPRSGDLSVYWYQQSLDQGLQFLIQYYNGEERAKGNILERFSAQQFPDLHSELNLSSLELGDSALYFCASSVTWTANSPLHFGNGTRLTVT.

This chain joins TRBV2 and TRBJ2-1, with D perhaps TRBD1 (5 bases). The CDR3 length is 16 residues. The V end lost 5 bases, the J end lost 2 bases, and 16 bases lay between the germline ends. The germline V gene has CDR1 SNHLY and CDR2 FYNNEI. CDR3 in amino acids: CASSLSFTGTYNEQFF. For the CDR3, the DNA is TGTGCCAGCAGTCTTAGTTTTACAGGAACCTACAATGAGCAGTTCTTC.

In nucleotides, the CDR3 is TGCGCCAGCAGCTTGGCGAGCGGGGCTGGCAATGAGCAGTTCTTC. As protein: CASSLASGAGNEQFF. V is TRBV5-1 and J is TRBJ2-1; 7 bases match TRBD2. The trim removed 0 bases at V and 6 bases at J, leaving 6 bases unmatched. Germline V lookup: CDR1 SGHRS, CDR2 YFSETQ. This CDR3 is 15 amino acids long.

This chain connects TRBV15 to TRBJ2-5; 12 nucleotides line up with TRBD2. CDR1 is LNHNV and CDR2 is YYDKDF in the germline V gene (reference sequence). CDR3 length: 15 amino acids. J lost 9 bases, V lost 6 bases, and 11 bases had no gene match. CDR3 sequence (DNA): TGTGCCACCAGTTTTAGACTAGCGGGAGATAAGGCCCAGTACTTC. Its translation: CATSFRLAGDKAQYF. Combining the CDR3 with reference TRBV15 and TRBJ2-5 gives the whole variable domain DAMVIQNPRYQVTQFGKPVTLSCSQTLNHNVMYWYQQKSSQAPKLLFHYYDKDFNNEADTPDNFQSRRPNTSFCFLDIRSPGLGDTAMYLCATSFRLAGDKAQYFGPGTRLLVL.

The rearrangement uses TRBV5-6 and TRBJ2-5; TRBD2 matches at 11 bases. Germline CDR1 is SGHDT and CDR2 is YYEEEE. Trimming cost V 1 base and J 5 bases; bases outside gene matches: 13. This CDR3 contains 18 residues. CDR3 DNA sequence: TGTGCCAGCAGCTTGCGGGTCGCACTAGCGGGGGTTTTGGAGACCCAGTACTTC. This sequence encodes CASSLRVALAGVLETQYF.

This clone turned up a few times. The chain carries TRBV27 and TRBJ2-3; 11 bases line up with TRBD1. Looked up from germline, CDR1 is MNHEY and CDR2 is SMNVEV (reference sequence). Germline trimming cut 4 bases from V and 5 bases from J; bases unmatched to any gene: 5. The CDR3 covers 15 residues. The CDR3 sequence is CASSSPGTGGDTQYF. The DNA for the CDR3 is TGTGCCAGCAGTTCGCCGGGGACAGGGGGAGATACGCAGTATTTT.

The rearrangement links TRBV5-1 to TRBJ1-2, with D possibly being TRBD1 (5 bases). The CDR3 has 14 residues. V lost 2 bases and J lost 8, with 16 bases in between. CDR1 and CDR2 (germline): SGHRS, YFSETQ. The CDR3 DNA reads TGCGCCAGCAGCTTAGGACAAGGGGTAGGAGGCTACACCTTC. Its translation is CASSLGQGVGGYTF.

A single count supports this clone. The J gene is TRBJ1-1, the V gene TRBV6-5, with TRBD1 as a possible D gene (5 bases). The germline V and J ends were trimmed by 2 bases and 0 bases, with 10 bases remaining between them. The CDR3 consists of 15 residues. Per germline, CDR1 MNHEY and CDR2 SVGAGI. CDR3 sequence: CASSYPRGLNTEAFF. CDR3 in DNA: TGTGCCAGCAGTTACCCCCGGGGGTTGAACACTGAAGCTTTCTTT.

There are a few counts of this clone. V usage is TRBV7-9 and J usage is TRBJ2-1; no clear D gene. This CDR3 spans 11 amino acids. Germline assignment: CDR1 SEHNR and CDR2 FQNEAQ (reference sequence). The V end lost 5 bases, the J end lost 10 bases, and 9 bases lay between the germline ends. The chain's CDR3 is CASSPAVEQFF. In DNA form, the CDR3 reads TGTGCCAGCAGCCCGGCGGTAGAGCAGTTCTTC.

The chain combines TRBV7-2 with TRBJ1-5; a possible D gene is TRBD1 (6 bases). Germline values: CDR1 SGHTA, CDR2 FQGNSA. CDR3 length equals 14 residues. V was trimmed by 3 bases and J by 10 bases, leaving 16 bases between them. Written as DNA, the CDR3 is TGTGCCAGCAGCTTCGGGGGGGCCACCGCTCCCCAGCATTTT. It translates to CASSFGGATAPQHF.

This sequence joins TRBV18 and TRBJ1-2; D gene ambiguous. The V and J ends lost 6 bases and 0 bases respectively, with 14 bases between them. This CDR3 region has 15 residues. Germline CDR1 and CDR2: KGHSH and LQKENI. CDR3 residues: CASSVGPAANYGYTF. The CDR3 nucleotides are TGTGCCAGCTCGGTGGGCCCCGCCGCTAACTATGGCTACACCTTC.

The chain links TRBV6-5 to TRBJ1-5; the D gene is possibly TRBD1 (5 bases). CDR3 length: 16 residues. The V end was cut by 1 base, the J end by 1 base, with 11 bases between. Germline V lookup: CDR1 MNHEY, CDR2 SVGAGI. CDR3 nucleotides: TGTGCCAGCAGTTACTGGGGGAGGGGAAGCAATCAGCCCCAGCATTTT. It codes for CASSYWGRGSNQPQHF.

The chain links TRBV9 to TRBJ1-4; D unresolved. This CDR3 is built from 16 residues. Germline V gene lookup returns CDR1 SGDLS and CDR2 YYNGEE. Trimming removed 3 bases at V and 5 bases at J, with 17 bases between. The CDR3 nucleotides read TGTGCCAGCAGCGAGCGAGCAGAGCCATCCAATGAAAAACTGTTTTTT. Residues: CASSERAEPSNEKLFF. Variable domain in full (rest from reference TRBV9 and TRBJ1-4): DSGVTQTPKHLITATGQRVTLRCSPRSGDLSVYWYQQSLDQGLQFLIQYYNGEERAKGNILERFSAQQFPDLHSELNLSSLELGDSALYFCASSERAEPSNEKLFFGSGTQLSVL.

The chain joins TRBV4-1 to TRBJ2-7; 10 bases align to TRBD2. With V trimmed by 0 bases and J by 2 bases, 7 bases remained unmatched. The CDR3 covers 17 residues. From germline, CDR1 is MGHRA and CDR2 YSYEKL. CDR3 coding DNA: TGCGCCAGCAGCCAAGAGGTAGCGGGGGGTCCTCCCTACGAGCAGTACTTC. It is translated as CASSQEVAGGPPYEQYF.

This clone was picked up one time. The chain uses TRBV7-2 and TRBJ1-2; tentatively, D is TRBD1 (5 bases). V gave up 4 bases and J gave up 3 bases, with 15 bases separating them. The CDR3 has 15 amino acids. Germline V gives CDR1 SGHTA, CDR2 FQGNSA. CDR3 nucleotides: TGTGCCAGCAGCTCCAGGACTGGGGGGGACTATGGCTACACCTTC. Its translation: CASSSRTGGDYGYTF.

The chain joins TRBV29-1 to TRBJ1-5, with 9 bases aligning to TRBD1. Unmatched junction bases numbered 9, after V lost 5 bases and J lost 4 bases. The CDR3 has 15 amino acids. CDR1 and CDR2 (germline): SQVTM, ANQGSEA. In DNA, the CDR3 is TGCAGCGTTAGGAAAGTGGGACAGGGTAATCAGCCCCAGCATTTT. Translating gives CSVRKVGQGNQPQHF.

The gene calls are TRBV15 and TRBJ1-5; 8 positions match TRBD1. Germline V CDR1 and CDR2: LNHNV, YYDKDF (reference sequence). V lost 1 base, J lost 6 bases, and 5 bases stayed unmatched. This CDR3 is built from 15 residues. The CDR3 DNA follows: TGTGCCACCAGCAGAGGACAGGGGTCGAGTCAGCCCCAGCATTTT. It yields the protein CATSRGQGSSQPQHF.

This chain uses TRBV7-6 with TRBJ2-7; 11 bases fit TRBD2. The CDR3 extends over 13 amino acids. V shed 6 bases and J 7 bases; nucleotides not matched to a gene: 5. Germline values: CDR1 SGHVS, CDR2 FNYEAQ. CDR3 bases: TGTGCCAGCAGTCCTCGACTAGCGGGGGAGCAGTACTTC. Translating it yields CASSPRLAGEQYF.

CDR3 residues: CSVVGQGSYEQYF. The CDR3 DNA sequence: TGCAGCGTTGTCGGACAGGGCTCCTACGAGCAGTACTTC. V usage is TRBV29-1 and J usage is TRBJ2-7; 8 bases map to TRBD1. Germline-derived CDR1 and CDR2 are SQVTM and ANQGSEA. The V and J ends lost 4 bases and 0 bases, in that order; junction bases with no gene match: 2. The CDR3 sequence is 13 residues long.

The V gene is TRBV30, the J gene TRBJ2-2, with D possibly matching TRBD1 (6 bases). V lost 3 bases to trimming and J lost 6 bases, with 17 bases between them. The CDR3 extends over 15 amino acids. Per germline, CDR1 GTSNPN and CDR2 SVGIG (reference sequence). CDR3 sequence reads: CAWSGRSRGSGELFF. DNA of the CDR3: TGTGCCTGGAGCGGGCGGAGCAGGGGATCCGGGGAGCTGTTTTTT.

This chain links TRBV6-5 with TRBJ1-1; maybe TRBD1 (5 bases). Germline values: CDR1 MNHEY, CDR2 SVGAGI. Trimming stripped 6 bases from V and 12 bases from J, with 20 bases between. This CDR3 has 13 amino acids. CDR3: CASRNVGRAGTFF. CDR3 in DNA: TGTGCCAGCAGGAATGTGGGCAGGGCCGGAACTTTCTTT.

The DNA of the CDR3 is TGTGCCAGCAGTAAAGACAGGACAAGCTCCTACGAGCAGTACTTC. Residues: CASSKDRTSSYEQYF. This rearrangement joins TRBV6-1 to TRBJ2-7; D might be TRBD1 (6 bases). The V gene lost 5 bases and the J gene lost 0 bases, with 14 bases spanning the gap. CDR3 size: 15 residues. Germline V gives CDR1 MNHNS, CDR2 SASEGT.

This clone was seen only a few times. The V and J genes are TRBV27 and TRBJ1-5, with a possible D match to TRBD1 (5 bases). This CDR3 is 17 amino acids long. Between the trimmed V and J ends, which lost 0 bases and 2 bases, there was a span of 14 bases. CDR1 and CDR2 (germline): MNHEY, SMNVEV (reference sequence). The CDR3 loop reads CASSLSPWGGGNQPQHF. In DNA form, the CDR3 reads TGTGCCAGCAGTTTATCCCCTTGGGGAGGGGGCAATCAGCCCCAGCATTTT.

The chain joins TRBV6-5 to TRBJ1-5; tentative D call: TRBD1 (6 bases). Looked up from germline, CDR1 is MNHEY and CDR2 is SVGAGI. Trimming pared 5 bases from V and 4 bases from J, leaving 9 bases between. The CDR3 covers 13 residues. The CDR3: CASSEGVNQPQHF. In nucleotides, the CDR3 is TGTGCCAGCAGTGAGGGGGTAAATCAGCCCCAGCATTTT.

The chain joins TRBV25-1 to TRBJ1-2; 9 nucleotides agree with TRBD1. Trimming cost V 2 bases and J 8 bases; bases outside gene matches: 6. This CDR3 contains 14 residues. The germline V gene encodes CDR1 MGHDK and CDR2 SYGVNS. This CDR3 reads CASSEHRGRFGYTF. As DNA, the CDR3 is TGTGCCAGCAGTGAACACAGGGGGCGATTCGGCTACACCTTC.